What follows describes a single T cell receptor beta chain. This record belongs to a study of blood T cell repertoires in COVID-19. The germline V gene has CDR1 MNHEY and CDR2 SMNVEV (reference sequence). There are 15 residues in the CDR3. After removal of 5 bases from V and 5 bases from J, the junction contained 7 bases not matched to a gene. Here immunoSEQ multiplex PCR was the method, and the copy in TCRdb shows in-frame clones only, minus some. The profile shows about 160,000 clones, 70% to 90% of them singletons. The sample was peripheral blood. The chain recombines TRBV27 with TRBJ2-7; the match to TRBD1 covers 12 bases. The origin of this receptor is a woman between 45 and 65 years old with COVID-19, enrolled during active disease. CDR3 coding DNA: TGTGCCAGCAGTATACGCGGGACAGGGGGCAACGAGCAGTACTTC. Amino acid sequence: CASSIRGTGGNEQYF.